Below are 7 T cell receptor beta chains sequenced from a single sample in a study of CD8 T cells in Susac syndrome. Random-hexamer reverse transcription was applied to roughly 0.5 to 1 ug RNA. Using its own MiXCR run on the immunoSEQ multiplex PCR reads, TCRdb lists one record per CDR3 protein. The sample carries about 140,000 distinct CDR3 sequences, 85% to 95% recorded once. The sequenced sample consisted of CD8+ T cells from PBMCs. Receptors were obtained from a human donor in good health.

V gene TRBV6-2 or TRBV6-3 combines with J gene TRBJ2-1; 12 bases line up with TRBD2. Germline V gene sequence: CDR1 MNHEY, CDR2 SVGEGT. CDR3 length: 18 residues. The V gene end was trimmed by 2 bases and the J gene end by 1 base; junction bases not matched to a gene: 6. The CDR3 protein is CASSYQTSGSTSYNEQFF. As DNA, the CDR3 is TGTGCCAGCAGTTACCAGACTAGCGGGAGCACTTCCTACAATGAGCAGTTCTTC.

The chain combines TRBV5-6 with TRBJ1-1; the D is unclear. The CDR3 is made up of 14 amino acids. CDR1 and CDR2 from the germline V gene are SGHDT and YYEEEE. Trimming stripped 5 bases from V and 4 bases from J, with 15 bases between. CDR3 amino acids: CASSPVNSPTEAFF. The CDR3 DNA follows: TGTGCCAGCAGTCCTGTCAATAGTCCCACTGAAGCTTTCTTT.

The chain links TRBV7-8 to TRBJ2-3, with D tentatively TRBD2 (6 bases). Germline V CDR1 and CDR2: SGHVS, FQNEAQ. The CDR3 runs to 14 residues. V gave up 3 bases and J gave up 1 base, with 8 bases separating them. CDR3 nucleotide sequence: TGTGCCAGCAGCTTGCCGGGAGGCACAGATACGCAGTATTTT. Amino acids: CASSLPGGTDTQYF.

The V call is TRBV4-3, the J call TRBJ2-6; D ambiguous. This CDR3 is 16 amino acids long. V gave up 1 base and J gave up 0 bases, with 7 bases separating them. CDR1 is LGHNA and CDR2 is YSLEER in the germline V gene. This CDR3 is CASSQVPSSGANVLTF. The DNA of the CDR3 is TGCGCCAGCAGCCAAGTCCCCAGCTCTGGGGCCAACGTCCTGACTTTC.

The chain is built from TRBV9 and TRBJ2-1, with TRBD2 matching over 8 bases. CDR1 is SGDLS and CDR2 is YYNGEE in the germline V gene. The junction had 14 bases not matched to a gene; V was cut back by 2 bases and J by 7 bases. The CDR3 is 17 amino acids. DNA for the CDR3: TGTGCCAGCAGCGTGACACCTGGAGGGACTAGTCGGAATGAGCAGTTCTTC. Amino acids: CASSVTPGGTSRNEQFF.

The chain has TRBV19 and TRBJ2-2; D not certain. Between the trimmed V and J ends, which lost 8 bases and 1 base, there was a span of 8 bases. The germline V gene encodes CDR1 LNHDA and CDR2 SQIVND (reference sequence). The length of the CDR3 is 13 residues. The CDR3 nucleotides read TGTGCCAGTCTAGAGTGGAACACCGGGGAGCTGTTTTTT. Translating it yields CASLEWNTGELFF.

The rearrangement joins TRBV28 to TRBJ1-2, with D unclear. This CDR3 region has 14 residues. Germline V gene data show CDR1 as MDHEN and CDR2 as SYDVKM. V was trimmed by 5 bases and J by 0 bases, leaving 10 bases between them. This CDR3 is CASSPPPANYGYTF. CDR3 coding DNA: TGTGCCAGCAGTCCCCCCCCTGCTAACTATGGCTACACCTTC.